Below, 6 T cell receptor beta chains from the same sample are listed, as sequenced in a study of T cell changes during pregnancy in multiple sclerosis. The data were produced by immunoSEQ multiplex PCR, yet TCRdb's version contains in-frame clones alone and is incomplete. This table has 20,000 to 25,000 clones, over 65% appearing once. Sequenced here: CD8+ T cells from peripheral blood mononuclear cells, sampled before pregnancy. The source of these receptors is a female donor with multiple sclerosis, enrolled in a pregnancy study.

The genes are TRBV5-1 and TRBJ1-1; D call uncertain. The ends were cut back, 2 bases at V and 5 bases at J, with 10 bases in the middle. CDR3 length: 13 residues. CDR1 and CDR2 (germline): SGHRS, YFSETQ. As DNA, the CDR3 is TGCGCCAGCAGCTTAAGCGGGATAACTGAAGCTTTCTTT. Amino acid sequence: CASSLSGITEAFF.

The gene calls are TRBV5-1 and TRBJ2-2, with D hard to call. V shed 2 bases and J shed 4 bases, with 6 bases lying between them. This CDR3 region has 13 residues. Germline V gene sequence: CDR1 SGHRS, CDR2 YFSETQ. The CDR3 region is CASSLRVTGELFF. CDR3 nucleotide sequence: TGCGCCAGCAGCTTAAGAGTCACCGGGGAGCTGTTTTTT.

The chain carries TRBV5-1 and TRBJ1-2, with 7 bases aligning to TRBD1. Germline CDR1 and CDR2: SGHRS and YFSETQ. The CDR3 spans 15 residues. V dropped 0 bases and J dropped 1; count of bases not matched to a gene: 3. This CDR3 reads CASSLDRGGNYGYTF. The DNA of the CDR3 is TGCGCCAGCAGCTTGGACAGGGGAGGTAACTATGGCTACACCTTC. The whole variable domain, remainder taken from reference TRBV5-1 and TRBJ1-2, is KAGVTQTPRYLIKTRGQQVTLSCSPISGHRSVSWYQQTPGQGLQFLFEYFSETQRNKGNFPGRFSGRQFSNSRSEMNVSTLELGDSALYLCASSLDRGGNYGYTFGSGTRLTVV.

The chain couples TRBV7-8 to TRBJ2-2; 15 nucleotides agree with TRBD2. The junction had 4 bases not matched to a gene; V was cut back by 4 bases and J by 7 bases. CDR1 SGHVS and CDR2 FQNEAQ come from the germline V gene. The CDR3 runs 16 residues. For the CDR3, the DNA is TGTGCCAGCAGCTCGGGACTAGCGGGAGGAGGCGGGGAGCTGTTTTTT. This translates into CASSSGLAGGGGELFF. The whole variable domain, filled in from reference TRBV7-8 and TRBJ2-2, reads GAGVSQSPRYKVAKRGQDVALRCDPISGHVSLFWYQQALGQGPEFLTYFQNEAQLDKSGLPSDRFFAERPEGSVSTLKIQRTQQEDSAVYLCASSSGLAGGGGELFFGEGSRLTVL.

The gene calls are TRBV27 and TRBJ2-7; possible D gene TRBD1, 5 bases. The germline V gene encodes CDR1 MNHEY and CDR2 SMNVEV (reference sequence). Deletions cut 2 bases from V and 6 bases from J, with 8 bases between. The CDR3 sequence is 12 residues long. This chain's CDR3 is CASSLQGLEQYF. As DNA, the CDR3 is TGTGCCAGCAGTTTACAGGGTCTCGAGCAGTACTTC.

As regards this clone: Different DNA sequences within this sample yield the same CDR3. The chain carries TRBV6-5 and TRBJ1-1, with D hard to call. CDR3 size: 14 residues. The germline V gene encodes CDR1 MNHEY and CDR2 SVGAGI. V was pared by 0 bases and J by 1 base, with 6 bases between. CDR3 coding DNA: TGTGCCAGCAGTTACTCGACGGGGAACACTGAAGCTTTCTTT. Translating it yields CASSYSTGNTEAFF.